This T cell receptor beta chain stems from a study of T cells after posttransplantation cyclophosphamide. This clone was observed a single time. This CDR3 region has 15 residues. The ends were cut back, 2 bases at V and 0 bases at J, with 8 bases in the middle. The germline CDR1 and CDR2 sequences are SGHTA and FQGNSA. Sequencing was performed with immunoSEQ multiplex PCR; in TCRdb, only in-frame clones are kept and a portion is missing. Of fewer than 60,000 clones in the sample, approximately 94% are singletons; the top ten hold around 3%. The receptor was derived from a woman aged 25 to 45 in good health and a related stem cell transplant donor. Sequencing used PBMCs. This chain joins TRBV7-2 and TRBJ2-4; no reliable D call. This CDR3 is CASSLSRVAKNIQYF. In DNA, the CDR3 is TGTGCCAGCAGCTTATCACGGGTAGCCAAAAACATTCAGTACTTC.